These 7 T cell receptor beta chains were all obtained from the same sample, sequenced in a study of cytomegalovirus exposure and HLA in healthy donors (dated by TCRdb to about 2017). The library relied on the immunoSEQ multiplex PCR assay. For the multiplex PCR, a mixture combining 60 forward primers for TCR Vbeta segments and 13 reverse primers for TCR Jbeta segments was used. The table comes from immuneACCESS by way of TCRdb, which keeps in-frame sequences with V and J called. Part of the clones is missing from these tables; in studies checked, under half for an unresolved V gene and the rest for unknown reasons. Counted in this sample were under 200,000 clones; approximately 86% of them appeared once. 1.5% to 2% of the sample is in the top ten clones. Material for sequencing was PBMCs. The receptors here all came from a woman in her late teens or twenties in good health and CMV-seronegative.

The chain is built from TRBV15 and TRBJ1-2; the D gene is possibly TRBD1 (5 bases). Deletions cut 1 base from V and 4 bases from J, with 13 bases between. The CDR3 is 15 amino acids. From germline, CDR1 is LNHNV and CDR2 YYDKDF (reference sequence). The CDR3 region has the DNA TGTGCCACCAGCAGAGCCGTGGGGGGAATCTATGGCTACACCTTC. Translating gives CATSRAVGGIYGYTF.

The CDR3 sequence is CAWSRDIGEQFF. CDR3 nucleotide sequence: TGTGCCTGGAGCCGGGATATTGGCGAGCAGTTCTTC. The V gene is TRBV30, the J gene TRBJ2-1; tentatively, D is TRBD2 (5 bases). The CDR3 spans 12 residues. The germline V gene has CDR1 GTSNPN and CDR2 SVGIG (reference sequence). Trimming took off 3 bases at V and 10 bases at J, with 13 bases between the two ends.

This chain uses TRBV2 with TRBJ2-7; 8 bases map to TRBD1. The V and J ends lost 7 bases and 2 bases, in that order; junction bases with no gene match: 10. Germline assignment: CDR1 SNHLY and CDR2 FYNNEI. The CDR3 is made up of 15 amino acids. CDR3 bases: TGTGCCAGCACTGAGGACAGGGTGGGTCCCTACGAGCAGTACTTC. Its translation is CASTEDRVGPYEQYF.

This chain joins TRBV10-3 and TRBJ1-4, with 7 bases fitting TRBD1. The trim removed 4 bases at V and 7 bases at J, leaving 6 bases unmatched. The CDR3 sequence is 14 residues long. The germline gives CDR1 ENHRY, CDR2 SYGVKD. This CDR3 is CAISASSGGEKLFF. In DNA, the CDR3 is TGTGCCATCAGTGCTAGTTCAGGGGGTGAAAAACTGTTTTTT.

The chain is built from TRBV11-2 and TRBJ1-1, with unresolved D. Deletions cut 0 bases from V and 6 bases from J, with 8 bases between. CDR1 and CDR2 from the germline V gene are SGHAT and FQNNGV. The CDR3 consists of 13 residues. DNA for the CDR3: TGTGCCAGCAGCTTAGAAGCGATCTCTGAAGCTTTCTTT. Translating gives CASSLEAISEAFF.

Notes on this clone: Germline and junction disagree at one end, which may indicate a read error. The chain carries TRBV30 and TRBJ2-7; 11 nucleotides line up with TRBD1. This CDR3 has 12 residues. In germline, CDR1 is GTSNPN, CDR2 SVGIG (reference sequence). CDR3 nucleotide sequence: TGTGCCTGGAGAGATGGACAGGGGGCGATGAACTTC. Its translation: CAWRDGQGAMNF.

The chain uses TRBV28 and TRBJ2-7; a possible D gene is TRBD1 (5 bases). Trimming shortened V by 7 bases and J by 0 bases, and 7 bases separated the two germline ends. CDR1 is MDHEN, CDR2 SYDVKM, per germline. This CDR3 contains 12 residues. Written as DNA, the CDR3 is TGTGCCAGCATGGGGCCCTCCTACGAGCAGTACTTC. Protein: CASMGPSYEQYF.